This T cell receptor beta chain originates from a study of control samples from healthy donors and cancer patients (TCRdb year 2020). The CDR1 and CDR2 encoded by the germline V gene are SGHTA and FQGNSA. Trimming removed 1 base from V and 4 bases from J, leaving 10 bases between the germline ends. The CDR3 numbers 14 residues from cysteine through phenylalanine. Only the CDR3 part of the read is kept: 42 bases, read in frame from the first base. Concerning this clone itself: Its specific antigen is unknown. No per-base quality is available; no much larger clone lies one base away.

The library was obtained by the immunoSEQ multiplex PCR assay. Not all clones reach the TCRdb copy of this immuneACCESS table, which keeps in-frame sequences only. Checked studies attribute under half of the gap to unresolved V genes and leave the rest unexplained. This sample holds approximately 150,000 clones; about 90% were observed only once. The ten largest clones take up 7.1% of the sample. The TCR sequence derives from a man between 18 and 29 years old in good health. The V and J genes are TRBV7-2 and TRBJ2-5, and TRBD2 may be the D gene, going by 6 matching bases. Input material: blood. The CDR3 reads CASSLGAEGETQYF. The bases read TGTGCCAGCAGCTTAGGGGCGGAGGGAGAGACCCAGTACTTC.